These 9 T cell receptor beta chains were sequenced from one sample in a study of blood T cell repertoires in COVID-19. Using immunoSEQ multiplex PCR, the repertoire was profiled, and TCRdb retains in-frame clones only, with some absent. The repertoire holds roughly 300,000 clones, with around 90% as singletons. The specimen sequenced was PBMCs or T cells enriched from blood (not recorded which). These receptors were collected from a woman aged 30 to 39 who had recovered from COVID-19.

V usage is TRBV28 and J usage is TRBJ2-1, with D unclear. Trimming left V 6 bases short and J 13 bases short, with 13 bases between. The CDR3 runs 11 residues. Germline V gene sequence: CDR1 MDHEN, CDR2 SYDVKM. CDR3 in DNA: TGTGCCAGCAGCTGGGCCTTGGCCCAGTTCTTC. The encoded protein is CASSWALAQFF.

The sample holds a few counts of this clone. The rearrangement links TRBV24-1 to TRBJ2-2, with 7 positions matching TRBD1. Unmatched junction bases numbered 6, after V lost 0 bases and J lost 0 bases. Germline assignment: CDR1 KGHDR and CDR2 SFDVKD. The CDR3 runs to 18 residues. The CDR3 protein is CATSDLTGQASNTGELFF. CDR3 in DNA: TGTGCCACCAGTGATTTGACCGGACAGGCCTCGAACACCGGGGAGCTGTTTTTT.

J is TRBJ1-1 and V is TRBV19; D is uncertain. Trimming removed 6 bases from V and 0 bases from J, with 14 bases in between. This CDR3 has 15 residues. CDR1 and CDR2 (germline): LNHDA, SQIVND (reference sequence). The CDR3 reads CASRIPADMNTEAFF. CDR3 bases: TGTGCCAGTAGGATCCCTGCTGACATGAACACTGAAGCTTTCTTT.

The rearrangement uses TRBV18 and TRBJ1-2; 11 bases are shared with TRBD1. The CDR3 is made up of 14 amino acids. V dropped 6 bases and J dropped 4; count of bases not matched to a gene: 4. Germline V CDR1 and CDR2: KGHSH, LQKENI. CDR3 sequence (DNA): TGTGCCAGCTCCTCCGGGACAGGGGGCTATGGCTACACCTTC. It encodes CASSSGTGGYGYTF.

The gene calls are TRBV30 and TRBJ2-7, with TRBD1 as a possible D gene (5 bases). V was pared by 0 bases and J by 6 bases, with 15 bases between. CDR3 size: 14 residues. The germline CDR1 and CDR2 sequences are GTSNPN and SVGIG (reference sequence). DNA for the CDR3: TGTGCCTGGAGTGTACCGGGTTCAGGGCGCGAGCAGTACTTC. Translating it yields CAWSVPGSGREQYF.

The gene calls are TRBV28 and TRBJ2-1, with TRBD2 as a possible D gene (6 bases). This CDR3 region has 16 residues. V was clipped by 3 bases and J by 6 bases, with 18 bases between them. The germline V gene encodes CDR1 MDHEN and CDR2 SYDVKM. The DNA for the CDR3 is TGTGCCAGCAGTTTGCTGGCCGGGAGAAGGAGCAATGAGCAGTTCTTC. Encoded protein: CASSLLAGRRSNEQFF. Full variable domain (missing parts from reference TRBV28 and TRBJ2-1): DVKVTQSSRYLVKRTGEKVFLECVQDMDHENMFWYRQDPGLGLRLIYFSYDVKMKEKGDIPEGYSVSREKKERFSLILESASTNQTSMYLCASSLLAGRRSNEQFFGPGTRLTVL.

The chain links TRBV28 to TRBJ1-2; 8 bases match TRBD1. With V trimmed by 6 bases and J by 5 bases, 11 bases remained unmatched. This CDR3 is 15 amino acids long. CDR1 and CDR2 (germline): MDHEN, SYDVKM. CDR3 sequence: CASRGGQGRGYGYTF. The CDR3, as DNA: TGTGCCAGCAGAGGAGGACAGGGAAGAGGGTATGGCTACACCTTC.

The DNA for the CDR3 is TGTGCCAGCAGCCAAGAGACTAGCGGAGAGACCCAGTACTTC. Amino acid sequence: CASSQETSGETQYF. The chain employs TRBV3-1 (or the pseudogene TRBV3-2) and TRBJ2-5; TRBD2 matches 9 bases. V dropped 0 bases and J dropped 4; count of bases not matched to a gene: 0. This CDR3 region has 14 residues. The germline gives CDR1 LGHDT, CDR2 YNNKEL (reference sequence).

The chain employs TRBV6-5 and TRBJ2-7; TRBD1 matches at 12 bases. Germline V gene sequence: CDR1 MNHEY, CDR2 SVGAGI. The CDR3 is made up of 15 amino acids. Trimming cost V 6 bases and J 4 bases; bases outside gene matches: 7. The CDR3 region has the DNA TGTGCCAGCAGATCTGGGACAGGGGGCGAGTACGAGCAGTACTTC. Encoded protein: CASRSGTGGEYEQYF.